The rows below give T cell receptor beta chains drawn from one sample of a study of tumor-infiltrating lymphocytes in primary liver carcinoma. TCRdb redid the calling of the multiplex PCR reads with MiXCR, one entry per CDR3 protein. The table includes about 21,000 distinct CDR3 sequences, approximately 70% detected once. Sequences were obtained from liver tumor tissue from sampling region 1. The source is a man aged 35-49 years with primary liver carcinoma and hepatitis B virus infection. CDR3s include the opening cysteine and the closing phenylalanine or tryptophan. D genes are given only for firm matches. The size field is filled for only some rows; it gives once, few, many or a size class.

V gene	clone size	J gene	D gene	CDR3 DNA	CDR3 protein
TRBV5-1	once	TRBJ2-7	TRBD2	TGCGCCAGCAGCACCACAAGGGAGGGCGAGCAGTATTTC	CASSTTREGEQYF
TRBV4-1	few	TRBJ1-6	-	TGCGCCGGCAACCAAGTTCGGGTTTCGGATTCACCCCTCCACTTT	CAGNQVRVSDSPLHF
TRBV7-8	many	TRBJ2-5	TRBD1	TGTGCCAGCAGCTTAAACCCACAGGGGGTAGAGACCCAGTACTTC	CASSLNPQGVETQYF
TRBV6-5	-	TRBJ2-5	TRBD2	TGTGCCAGCAGTTTTGGAGCGGGGGGGTGGGAGACCCAGTACTTC	CASSFGAGGWETQYF
TRBV12-3/TRBV12-4	-	TRBJ2-2	-	TGTGCCAGCAACCTCCGTTCCGGGAAGCTGTTTTTT	CASNLRSGKLFF
TRBV11-2	-	TRBJ1-4	-	TGTGCCAGCAGCAAGGCACTAGGAGGAACAAATGAAAAACTGTTTTTT	CASSKALGGTNEKLFF
TRBV4-1	-	TRBJ1-4	-	TGCGCCAGCATCCAGAATAGGCAGGATGGTACCGGAACTAATGAAAAACTGCTTTTT	CASIQNRQDGTGTNEKLLF
TRBV11-2	-	TRBJ2-2	-	TGTCCCAGCAGCTTTGTGGGATCGAATACCGGGGAGCTGTTTTTT	CPSSFVGSNTGELFF
TRBV4-3	-	TRBJ2-7	-	TGCGCCAACTGCCAAGATCGGGAGACTTCCTACGAGCAGTACTTC	CANCQDRETSYEQYF
TRBV7-8	-	TRBJ1-2	-	TGTGTCAGCAGCACCTCCGACTATGGCTACACCTTC	CVSSTSDYGYTF
TRBV11-3	many	TRBJ2-7	-	TGTGCCAGCAGCCCAGCGATGACAGCCCCCTACGAGCAGTACTTC	CASSPAMTAPYEQYF
TRBV11-2	-	TRBJ2-1	-	TGTGCCAGCAGCTTCCCCGACAGGACAGAATACTATGAGCAGATCTTC	CASSFPDRTEYYEQIF
TRBV5-1	-	TRBJ2-3	TRBD1	TGCGCCAGCAGCTTGGGACAGGGTACAGATACACAGTGTTTT	CASSLGQGTDTQCF
TRBV11-2	many	TRBJ2-3	-	TGTGCCAGCAGCTTAGCGCTAGGGGATACGCGGTATTTT	CASSLALGDTRYF
TRBV20-1	many	TRBJ1-1	TRBD1	TGCAGTGATAGTGAAGGGGGACAGGGGGATCCCTGGACTGAAGCTTTCTTT	CSDSEGGQGDPWTEAFF
TRBV10-2	many	TRBJ2-3	-	TGCGCCAGCAGTAAGACCAGGAGCTCGCAGTATTTT	CASSKTRSSQYF
TRBV2	-	TRBJ2-7	-	TGTGCCAACGGCTACGGGAGCTGGTACGAGCAGCACTTC	CANGYGSWYEQHF
TRBV11-2	large	TRBJ2-1	TRBD2	TGTGCCAGCAGCCCCCAGCGGGAGGGATTGGGTGAGCAGTTCTTC	CASSPQREGLGEQFF